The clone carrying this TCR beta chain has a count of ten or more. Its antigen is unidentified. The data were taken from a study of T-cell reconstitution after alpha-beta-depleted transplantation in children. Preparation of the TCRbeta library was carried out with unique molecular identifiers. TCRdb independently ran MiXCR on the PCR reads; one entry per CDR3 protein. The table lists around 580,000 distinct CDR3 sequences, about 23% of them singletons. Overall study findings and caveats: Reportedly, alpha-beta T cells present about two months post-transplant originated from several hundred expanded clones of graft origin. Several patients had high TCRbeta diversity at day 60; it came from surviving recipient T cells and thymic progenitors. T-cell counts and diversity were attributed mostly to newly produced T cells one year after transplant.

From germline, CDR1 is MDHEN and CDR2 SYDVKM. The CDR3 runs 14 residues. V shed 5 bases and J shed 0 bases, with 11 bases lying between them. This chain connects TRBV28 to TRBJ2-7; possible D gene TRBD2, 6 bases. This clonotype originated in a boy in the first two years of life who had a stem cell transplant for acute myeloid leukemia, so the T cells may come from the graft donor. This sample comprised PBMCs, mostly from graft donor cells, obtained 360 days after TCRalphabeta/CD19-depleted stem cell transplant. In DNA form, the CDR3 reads TGTGCCAGCAGTCACCCGGGAGCCTCCTACGAGCAGTACGTC. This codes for CASSHPGASYEQYV.